This T cell receptor (beta chain) stems from a study of shared clonotypes between healthy human individuals. Cells designated naive CD8 were CD45RO-negative and were positively selected for CCR7, with terminally differentiated effector memory CD45RA+ cells excluded. On this clone: No antigen is known for it.

Study outcomes and limitations: How much donors shared clonotypes was expected to be affected by sequencing depth. The study found lower generation probabilities in non-shared clonotypes than in those shared by all four donors.

In germline, CDR1 is MDHEN, CDR2 SYDVKM. The CDR3 is 16 amino acids. With 4 bases removed from V and 8 bases from J, the gap between germline ends came to 20 bases. Assay execution took place at the deep level. Sorted subsets were amplified in replicate PCRs using around 220 ng DNA, roughly 30,000 T cell genomes. Profiling relied on immunoSEQ multiplex PCR, and the TCRdb table lists in-frame clones only, not all of them. The top ten clones hold around 24% of a sample with about 870,000 clones, 80% to 95% of them seen once. This sequence was found in a man aged 25-40 years in good health. Input material: naive CD8+ T cells sorted from blood. The J gene is TRBJ1-4, the V gene TRBV28; D is unresolved. The CDR3 protein is CASSSFAREGGEKLFF. The DNA of the CDR3 is TGTGCCAGCAGTTCCTTCGCCCGGGAAGGTGGAGAAAAACTGTTTTTT.